This T cell receptor (beta chain) was identified during a study of blood T cell repertoires in COVID-19. About the research overall: Italy, Spain and the United States were the sources of the convalescent and acute COVID-19 samples. T cells, B-cell-depleted T cells, or PBMCs provided the cDNA or gDNA that served as material.

In the original analysis: The assay estimated nucleated cells by amplifying reference gene primers. Assay: immunoSEQ multiplex PCR; the TCRdb copy retains only in-frame clones and omits some. V and J calls and clone size are given by that table; D and trimming were obtained from the DNA. The sample yields about 120,000 clones, 82% seen once. CDR3 length: 12 residues. V gave up 6 bases and J gave up 6 bases, with 9 bases separating them. V is TRBV12-3 or TRBV12-4 and J is TRBJ1-5; no firm D call. The sample taken for sequencing was peripheral blood. This TCR was recovered from a man aged 65 to 85 with active or convalescent COVID-19. This chain's CDR3 is CASSLVSQPQHF. CDR3 nucleotides: TGTGCCAGCAGCCTGGTCAGTCAGCCCCAGCATTTT.